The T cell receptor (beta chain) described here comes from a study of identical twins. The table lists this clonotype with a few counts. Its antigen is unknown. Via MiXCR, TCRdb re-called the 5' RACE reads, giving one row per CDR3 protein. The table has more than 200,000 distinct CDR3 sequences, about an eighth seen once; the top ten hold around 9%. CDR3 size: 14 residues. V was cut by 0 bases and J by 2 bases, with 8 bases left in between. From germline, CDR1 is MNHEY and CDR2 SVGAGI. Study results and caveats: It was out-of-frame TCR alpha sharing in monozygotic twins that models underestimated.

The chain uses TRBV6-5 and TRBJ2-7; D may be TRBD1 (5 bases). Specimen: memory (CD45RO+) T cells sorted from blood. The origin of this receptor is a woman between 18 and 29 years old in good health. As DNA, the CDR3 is TGTGCCAGCAGTTACTCCCAGGGCCCCTACGAGCAGTACTTC. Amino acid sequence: CASSYSQGPYEQYF.